These 14 T cell receptor beta chains were sequenced from one sample in a study of shared clonotypes between healthy human individuals. Measured with immunoSEQ multiplex PCR; TCRdb has only the in-frame clones, and not every one. This sample has about 2.2 million clones, with roughly 95% found just once. CD45RO negativity and positive selection for CCR7 defined naive CD8 cells, a population that excluded terminally differentiated effector memory CD45RA+ cells. The source material was naive CD8+ T cells from PBMCs. The receptors originated from a young man in good health. Some clones in this sample may be carry-over from other donors' samples.

The chain uses TRBV15 and TRBJ2-7, with 9 bases aligning to TRBD2. The V gene end was trimmed by 9 bases and the J gene end by 3 bases; junction bases not matched to a gene: 6. CDR3 length equals 13 residues. The germline CDR1 and CDR2 sequences are LNHNV and YYDKDF (reference sequence). The CDR3 DNA is TGTGCCACTTCCGGACTAGCGAGCTACGAGCAGTACTTC. Translation gives CATSGLASYEQYF.

The CDR3 coding sequence is TGTGCCACCAGCAGAGCGGGAGGGCACAATGAGCAGTTCTTC. The encoded protein is CATSRAGGHNEQFF. This chain connects TRBV15 to TRBJ2-1; 8 nucleotides line up with TRBD2. Germline trimming cut 1 base from V and 5 bases from J; bases unmatched to any gene: 1. In germline, CDR1 is LNHNV, CDR2 YYDKDF (reference sequence). The CDR3 consists of 14 residues. The full variable domain, its missing parts supplied by reference TRBV15 and TRBJ2-1, is DAMVIQNPRYQVTQFGKPVTLSCSQTLNHNVMYWYQQKSSQAPKLLFHYYDKDFNNEADTPDNFQSRRPNTSFCFLDIRSPGLGDTAMYLCATSRAGGHNEQFFGPGTRLTVL.

The rearrangement joins TRBV10-3 to TRBJ2-6; weak D call: TRBD2 (6 bases). This CDR3 has 16 amino acids. The germline V gene encodes CDR1 ENHRY and CDR2 SYGVKD. The germline V and J ends were trimmed by 2 bases and 0 bases, with 8 bases remaining between them. The CDR3 loop is CAISEAGNSGANVLTF. CDR3 nucleotides: TGTGCCATCAGTGAGGCGGGGAACTCTGGGGCCAACGTCCTGACTTTC.

The rearrangement uses TRBV27 and TRBJ2-7; 7 nucleotides match TRBD2. From germline, CDR1 is MNHEY and CDR2 SMNVEV (reference sequence). The trim removed 4 bases at V and 4 bases at J, leaving 13 bases unmatched. The CDR3 runs to 16 residues. CDR3 bases: TGTGCCAGCAGTTCCATCCTGGCGGGAGCGGGGTACGAGCAGTACTTC. Encoded protein: CASSSILAGAGYEQYF.

This chain uses TRBV5-1 with TRBJ1-2, with TRBD1 matching 9 bases. Looked up from germline, CDR1 is SGHRS and CDR2 is YFSETQ. This CDR3 comprises 14 residues. V shed 3 bases and J 6 bases; nucleotides not matched to a gene: 6. The CDR3 here is CASSWGQGKHGYTF. The DNA of the CDR3 is TGCGCCAGCAGCTGGGGACAGGGTAAACATGGCTACACCTTC.

For the CDR3, the DNA is TGTGCCAGCAGCCTTACTTACCCCGGGGATGATGGCTACACCTTC. This translates into CASSLTYPGDDGYTF. The J gene is TRBJ1-2, the V gene TRBV6-5; D uncertain. The CDR3 consists of 15 residues. Germline assignment: CDR1 MNHEY and CDR2 SVGAGI. V lost 6 bases and J 6 bases, leaving 20 bases between the germline ends.

Turning to this clone: Additional DNA sequences in this sample encode the identical CDR3. This chain joins TRBV5-1 and TRBJ2-1; the match to TRBD2 covers 9 bases. The length of the CDR3 is 13 residues. CDR1 and CDR2 from the germline V gene are SGHRS and YFSETQ. The V gene end was trimmed by 3 bases and the J gene end by 6 bases; junction bases not matched to a gene: 1. CDR3 DNA: TGCGCCAGCAGCTCGGGACTAGCCAATGAGCAGTTCTTC. This gives the protein CASSSGLANEQFF. The variable domain in full, completed from reference TRBV5-1 and TRBJ2-1, reads KAGVTQTPRYLIKTRGQQVTLSCSPISGHRSVSWYQQTPGQGLQFLFEYFSETQRNKGNFPGRFSGRQFSNSRSEMNVSTLELGDSALYLCASSSGLANEQFFGPGTRLTVL.

The V call is TRBV6-1, the J call TRBJ1-1; 8 bases are shared with TRBD1. The CDR3 runs 16 residues. J was trimmed by 3 bases and V by 2 bases; bases with no gene match: 8. The germline CDR1 and CDR2 sequences are MNHNS and SASEGT. The CDR3 loop reads CASSEFQGAVDTEAFF. CDR3 bases: TGTGCCAGCAGTGAATTCCAGGGGGCAGTAGACACTGAAGCTTTCTTT.

The V and J genes are TRBV28 and TRBJ1-5; D is ambiguous. In germline, CDR1 is MDHEN, CDR2 SYDVKM. V was pared by 6 bases and J by 3 bases, with 15 bases between. There are 15 residues in the CDR3. DNA for the CDR3: TGTGCCAGCAGCTTAATCAGGAGAATCAATCAGCCCCAGCATTTT. Its translation: CASSLIRRINQPQHF.

The V gene is TRBV5-8, the J gene TRBJ1-5; tentative D call: TRBD1 (6 bases). This CDR3 has 17 residues. Deletions cut 0 bases from V and 0 bases from J, with 13 bases between. Germline-derived CDR1 and CDR2 are SGHTS and YDEGEE. The CDR3 sequence is CASSLDPTGYSNQPQHF. The DNA for the CDR3 is TGTGCCAGCAGCTTGGATCCGACAGGCTATAGCAATCAGCCCCAGCATTTT.

The CDR3 DNA reads TGTGCCAGCAGCGCCGAGGGGACTGCCTACGAGCAGTACTTC. Translating gives CASSAEGTAYEQYF. The rearrangement joins TRBV9 to TRBJ2-7; D might be TRBD2 (6 bases). From germline, CDR1 is SGDLS and CDR2 YYNGEE. CDR3 size: 14 residues. V shed 3 bases and J shed 2 bases, with 12 bases lying between them.

The gene calls are TRBV5-6 and TRBJ1-2; 9 nucleotides align to TRBD1. The junction had 10 bases not matched to a gene; V was cut back by 2 bases and J by 8 bases. Germline loops: CDR1 SGHDT, CDR2 YYEEEE. The CDR3 sequence is 15 residues long. The CDR3 region is CASSFASGQGRGYTF. DNA of the CDR3: TGTGCCAGCAGCTTTGCGTCCGGACAGGGGCGAGGCTACACCTTC.

The V and J genes are TRBV5-8 and TRBJ1-1; D is perhaps TRBD1 (5 bases). V shed 3 bases and J shed 2 bases, with 11 bases lying between them. This CDR3 is 14 amino acids long. CDR1 and CDR2 (germline): SGHTS, YDEGEE. CDR3 DNA sequence: TGTGCCAGCAGCTGGGGGATCAGCAACACTGAAGCTTTCTTT. Translated, it gives CASSWGISNTEAFF.

J is TRBJ2-5 and V is TRBV19; TRBD1 is a possible D gene (5 bases). Trimming removed 6 bases from V and 7 bases from J, with 9 bases in between. This CDR3 contains 11 residues. The germline CDR1 and CDR2 sequences are LNHDA and SQIVND (reference sequence). The CDR3 spells CASRFQGTQYF. The DNA for the CDR3 is TGTGCCAGTAGGTTCCAGGGGACCCAGTACTTC.